Presented here are 21 T cell receptor beta chains from one specimen sequenced in a study of response to subunit inactivated influenza vaccine. One entry per CDR3 protein results from TCRdb running MiXCR on the RT-PCR reads. Among roughly 670,000 distinct CDR3 sequences listed, 14% were seen once. Sequencing was performed on PBMCs from blood, taken roughly 15 days before vaccination. These receptors were collected from a man aged 45 to 65 who received an inactivated influenza vaccine.

This clonotype has a handful of counts. The rearrangement joins TRBV7-9 to TRBJ2-1; TRBD1 matches 8 bases. The CDR3 has 12 amino acids. Germline assignment: CDR1 SEHNR and CDR2 FQNEAQ (reference sequence). The V and J ends lost 6 bases and 8 bases, in that order; junction bases with no gene match: 3. CDR3 coding DNA: TGTGCCAGCAGTACGACAGGGGATGAGCAGTTCTTC. Its protein is CASSTTGDEQFF.

This clonotype was observed a few times. The chain is built from TRBV7-9 and TRBJ2-7, with D perhaps TRBD1 or TRBD2 (5 bases each). Per germline, CDR1 SEHNR and CDR2 FQNEAQ (reference sequence). The V and J ends lost 3 bases and 7 bases respectively, with 13 bases between them. This CDR3 has 13 amino acids. In DNA, the CDR3 is TGTGCCAGCAGCTTGGGGACCGCTTGGGAGCAGTACTTC. It translates to CASSLGTAWEQYF.

This clonotype was seen a few times. The chain combines TRBV4-2 with TRBJ2-7, with D maybe TRBD2 (6 bases). The germline CDR1 and CDR2 sequences are LGHNA and YNFKEQ. The V end lost 0 bases, the J end lost 6 bases, and 9 bases lay between the germline ends. The CDR3 is 13 amino acids. CDR3 protein: CASSQDFGGEQYF. The DNA of the CDR3 is TGTGCCAGCAGCCAAGATTTCGGGGGCGAGCAGTACTTC.

This clonotype is a singleton in its sample. The genes are TRBV20-1 and TRBJ2-1; D might be TRBD1 (5 bases). The CDR3 covers 15 residues. Germline V gene data show CDR1 as DFQATT and CDR2 as SNEGSKA (reference sequence). Between the trimmed V and J ends, which lost 8 bases and 0 bases, there was a span of 17 bases. CDR3 nucleotide sequence: TGCAGTTCTAAGTTTACAGGAAGCTCCTACAATGAGCAGTTCTTC. Protein product: CSSKFTGSSYNEQFF.

This clonotype has only a few counts. This chain's CDR3 is CASSIPGLNYGYTF. CDR3 in DNA: TGTGCCAGCAGCATACCGGGACTTAACTATGGCTACACCTTC. The chain couples TRBV7-2 to TRBJ1-2, with a tentative D call TRBD1 (5 bases). From germline, CDR1 is SGHTA and CDR2 FQGNSA. This CDR3 is 14 amino acids long. Between the trimmed V and J ends, which lost 5 bases and 1 base, there was a span of 11 bases.

In its sample, this clonotype was seen a few times. This chain uses TRBV7-9 with TRBJ2-7; D is undetermined. The CDR3 runs 15 residues. Germline V gives CDR1 SEHNR, CDR2 FQNEAQ (reference sequence). V lost 5 bases, J lost 3 bases, and 17 bases lay in between. The CDR3 loop is CASSHSSRAYYEQYF. The CDR3 DNA is TGTGCCAGCAGCCATTCCAGCCGGGCTTACTACGAGCAGTACTTC.

This chain joins TRBV9 and TRBJ2-1; 11 positions agree with TRBD2. Germline lookup yields CDR1 SGDLS and CDR2 YYNGEE. The CDR3 loop spans 17 amino acids. The trim removed 5 bases at V and 4 bases at J, leaving 11 bases unmatched. The CDR3 region has the DNA TGTGCCAGCAGGGACCATAGCGGGGGGGCCCTGTACAATGAGCAGTTCTTC. This translates into CASRDHSGGALYNEQFF.

The chain joins TRBV11-2 to TRBJ2-1; no firm D call. V was trimmed by 5 bases and J by 4 bases, leaving 15 bases between them. The germline V gene has CDR1 SGHAT and CDR2 FQNNGV. CDR3 length: 15 residues. CDR3 DNA sequence: TGTGCCAGCAGCCGCGTAGGTACAGAATACAATGAGCAGTTCTTC. Translation: CASSRVGTEYNEQFF.

V and J are TRBV27 and TRBJ1-5, with D uncertain. Deletions cut 6 bases from V and 0 bases from J, with 6 bases between. From germline, CDR1 is MNHEY and CDR2 SMNVEV (reference sequence). The CDR3 length is 13 residues. The CDR3 nucleotides are TGTGCCAGCAGACAGATTAGCAATCAGCCCCAGCATTTT. It yields the protein CASRQISNQPQHF.

This clonotype was found a few times. The rearrangement links TRBV20-1 to TRBJ1-2; D is ambiguous. Between the trimmed V and J ends, which lost 0 bases and 6 bases, there was a span of 17 bases. Germline V gives CDR1 DFQATT, CDR2 SNEGSKA (reference sequence). This CDR3 region has 15 residues. CDR3 nucleotides: TGCAGTGCTAGAGATCCGGACGGCCCGGGTGATGGCTACACCTTC. It codes for CSARDPDGPGDGYTF.

In this sample, this clonotype turned up a few times. The rearrangement uses TRBV28 and TRBJ1-2, with D maybe TRBD1 (6 bases). This CDR3 region has 12 residues. Looked up from germline, CDR1 is MDHEN and CDR2 is SYDVKM. Trimming took 3 bases from V and 8 from J, leaving 10 bases between them. The CDR3 loop reads CASSFLRGGYTF. In nucleotides, the CDR3 is TGTGCCAGCAGTTTTTTAAGGGGGGGCTACACCTTC.

The rearrangement uses TRBV30 and TRBJ2-7; D call uncertain. V gave up 0 bases and J gave up 8 bases, with 11 bases separating them. Germline V gives CDR1 GTSNPN, CDR2 SVGIG (reference sequence). This CDR3 comprises 12 residues. Here the CDR3 reads CAWSVSERQQYF. DNA of the CDR3: TGTGCCTGGAGTGTATCCGAACGTCAGCAGTACTTC.

The J gene is TRBJ1-1, the V gene TRBV3-1; D is ambiguous. This CDR3 is 15 amino acids long. V lost 0 bases, J lost 1 base, and 9 bases lay in between. Per germline, CDR1 LGHDT and CDR2 YNNKEL (reference sequence). CDR3 amino acids: CASSQEGPANTEAFF. CDR3 DNA: TGTGCCAGCAGCCAAGAGGGCCCCGCGAACACTGAAGCTTTCTTT.

The CDR3 is CSARGTWDTYEQYF. In DNA, the CDR3 is TGCAGTGCTAGGGGGACATGGGACACCTACGAGCAGTACTTC. The chain employs TRBV20-1 and TRBJ2-7; D possibly corresponds to TRBD1 (6 bases). The length of the CDR3 is 14 residues. With 3 bases removed from V and 2 bases from J, the gap between germline ends came to 14 bases. Germline V gene sequence: CDR1 DFQATT, CDR2 SNEGSKA (reference sequence).

Only a few counts were recorded for this clonotype. The rearrangement links TRBV4-1 to TRBJ2-1, with a possible D match to TRBD2 (6 bases). The CDR3 covers 17 residues. Germline loops: CDR1 MGHRA, CDR2 YSYEKL. V gave up 0 bases and J gave up 2 bases, with 14 bases separating them. CDR3 coding DNA: TGCGCCAGCAGCCAAGATCTAGGGCGGGGTCCCTACAATGAGCAGTTCTTC. This translates into CASSQDLGRGPYNEQFF.

The genes are TRBV7-9 and TRBJ2-7; 14 bases fit TRBD2. V lost 5 bases and J lost 3; bases outside the gene matches: 6. The CDR3 runs to 16 residues. CDR1 is SEHNR and CDR2 is FQNEAQ in the germline V gene (reference sequence). The CDR3 loop reads CASSQRLAGGFYEQYF. The CDR3 nucleotides read TGTGCCAGCAGCCAAAGACTAGCGGGAGGGTTCTACGAGCAGTACTTC.

The V call is TRBV10-3, the J call TRBJ2-2; D is uncertain. Germline CDR1 and CDR2: ENHRY and SYGVKD. The CDR3 extends over 15 amino acids. V was pared by 2 bases and J by 0 bases, with 7 bases between. CDR3 protein: CAISEAPSNTGELFF. CDR3 DNA sequence: TGTGCCATCAGTGAGGCGCCATCGAACACCGGGGAGCTGTTTTTT.

J is TRBJ1-2 and V is TRBV6-5; D is unresolved. V lost 10 bases to trimming and J lost 2 bases, with 8 bases between them. This CDR3 comprises 11 residues. Per the germline V gene, CDR1 is MNHEY and CDR2 is SVGAGI. CDR3 nucleotide sequence: TGTGCCACAGGTGGGAACTATGGCTACACCTTC. Translation gives CATGGNYGYTF.

This clonotype came up a few times. V and J are TRBV12-3 or TRBV12-4 and TRBJ1-4; D remains unclear. The V gene lost 6 bases and the J gene lost 6 bases, with 17 bases spanning the gap. This CDR3 is built from 15 residues. DNA of the CDR3: TGTGCCAGCAGGTATACGACGGTCGTAGATGAAAAACTGTTTTTT. This translates into CASRYTTVVDEKLFF.

The rearrangement joins TRBV12-3 or TRBV12-4 to TRBJ2-7, with 7 bases matching TRBD2. This CDR3 spans 14 amino acids. Trimming at V came to 7 bases and at J to 3 bases, leaving 9 bases not matched to a gene. The CDR3 here is CASTLGGTGYEQYF. The CDR3 nucleotides read TGTGCCAGCACCTTGGGGGGGACGGGCTACGAGCAGTACTTC.

The chain uses TRBV9 and TRBJ2-2; 11 positions match TRBD1. The junction had 3 bases not matched to a gene; V was cut back by 1 base and J by 4 bases. Germline V gene data show CDR1 as SGDLS and CDR2 as YYNGEE. This CDR3 is built from 16 residues. The CDR3 sequence is CASSVQGQGATGELFF. The CDR3 DNA reads as TGTGCCAGCAGCGTACAAGGACAGGGGGCCACCGGGGAGCTGTTTTTT. Looking up the rest from reference TRBV9 and TRBJ2-2 gives the full variable domain: DSGVTQTPKHLITATGQRVTLRCSPRSGDLSVYWYQQSLDQGLQFLIQYYNGEERAKGNILERFSAQQFPDLHSELNLSSLELGDSALYFCASSVQGQGATGELFFGEGSRLTVL.